This T cell receptor (beta chain) was retrieved from a study of shared clonotypes between healthy human individuals. At the level of the study: Three plates each covered CD4 naive and memory; CD8 naive two, CD8 memory one. Findings and caveats of the study: Sorted-subset sequencing, rarefaction showed, was incomplete despite large depth. A small donor pool kept down the genetic and exposure-history diversity that was represented.

Clones were sequenced by immunoSEQ multiplex PCR, and TCRdb holds only the in-frame ones, with some missing. The table lists over a million clones, roughly 75% of them singletons. Worth noting for this clone: The target antigen is unknown.

The authors divided CD4+ cells into CD45RA+ naive and CD45RA-negative memory subsets. CDR3 size: 16 residues. The V gene end was trimmed by 1 base and the J gene end by 0 bases; junction bases not matched to a gene: 4. Germline loops: CDR1 SEHNR, CDR2 FQNEAQ (reference sequence). The sequence came from a man aged 18 to 30 in good health. The source material was memory CD4+ T cells sorted from blood. Subset here: CD45RA-negative fraction. This chain connects TRBV7-9 to TRBJ1-2; TRBD1 agrees at 8 bases. The CDR3 DNA is TGTGCCAGCAGCTTAGAAGTACAGGGGGCTAACTATGGCTACACCTTC. Protein sequence: CASSLEVQGANYGYTF.